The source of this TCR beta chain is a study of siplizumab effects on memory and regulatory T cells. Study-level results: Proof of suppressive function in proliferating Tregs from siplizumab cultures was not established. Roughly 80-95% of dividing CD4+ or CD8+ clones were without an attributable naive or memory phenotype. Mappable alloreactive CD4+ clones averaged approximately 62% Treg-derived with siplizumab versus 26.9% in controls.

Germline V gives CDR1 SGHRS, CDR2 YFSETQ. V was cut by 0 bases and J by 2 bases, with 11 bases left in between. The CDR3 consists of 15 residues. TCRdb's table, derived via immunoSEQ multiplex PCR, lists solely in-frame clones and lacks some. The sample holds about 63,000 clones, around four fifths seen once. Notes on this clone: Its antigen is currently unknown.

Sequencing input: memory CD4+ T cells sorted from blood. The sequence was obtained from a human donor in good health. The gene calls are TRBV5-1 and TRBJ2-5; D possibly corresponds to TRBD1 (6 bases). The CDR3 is CASSLGTDSQETQYF. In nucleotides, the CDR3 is TGCGCCAGCAGCTTGGGGACAGATTCACAAGAGACCCAGTACTTC.